This T cell receptor (beta chain) was recorded in a study of T cell repertoires in cytomegalovirus infection (dated by TCRdb to 2018 to 2020). Broadly, across the study: Alongside well-studied HLA-B-restricted epitopes, the peptide stimulations were aimed at recently identified HLA-C-restricted CMV epitopes, whose presentation resists viral immunomodulation. Donor HLA type was relevant to the analysis, because carriage of CMV infection together with the matching HLA type was indicated by public TCR beta signatures. Results the study describes overall, beyond this receptor: Cumulative frequency of public TCR beta family members discriminated carriers of CMV infection plus the relevant HLA type in this cohort and an independent approximately 350-donor cohort. The ex vivo response was dominated by HLA-C-restricted CMV-specific TCR beta clonotypes, which also provided the single most frequent clonotype in two of eight donors.

This clonotype was detected only a few times. Its target antigen remains unknown. Base qualities were left out, and no much larger clone turns up one base away. The treatment or condition label, read with the paper, signifies: in vitro stimulation with specific CMV peptide epitopes to enrich CMV-specific T cells. The sequencing machine was an Illumina HiSeq 1500. Clones were called with MiXCR by TCRdb after fastp trimmed the public reads at Q25, and only in-frame beta chains were retained. Rows are combined by CDR3 protein, so each entry shows the most common genes and DNA. Counted in this sample were about 900,000 distinct CDR3 sequences; around 30% of them appeared once. About an eighth of the sample is in the top ten clones. Deletion took 3 bases off V and 1 base off J, with a span of 8 bases between the germline ends. The CDR3 contains 14 residues, cysteine and phenylalanine counted. Only CDR3 DNA is held: 42 bases, read in frame from base 1. From the germline V gene, CDR1 is KGHDR and CDR2 is SFDVKD.

The sequencing used cultured CD8+ T cells from PBMCs, collected from culture after CMV antigen stimulation. The chain is made from TRBV24-1 and TRBJ2-5; the D gene is not confidently resolved. This TCR came from a human donor in good health (CMV status not recorded). Some clones in this sample may be carry-over from other donors' samples. This receptor has the CDR3 CATSDKAFQETQYF. The DNA is as follows: TGTGCCACCAGTGATAAGGCATTCCAAGAGACCCAGTACTTC.